The clone carrying this TCR beta chain occurred many times. Its matching antigen is unknown. Patients having uncontrolled infection, another autoimmune disease, pregnancy or lactation were not included. Each 10 ml fresh peripheral blood draw supplied the PBMCs. This record comes from a study of T cells in Graves' hyperthyroidism and ophthalmopathy. Study results and caveats: With a median lead of about 6.9 months before onset, the model predicted ophthalmopathy.

RNA transcripts served as the template for amplifying TCR beta CDR3 regions. With the HTBI primer set, the TCR CDR3 went through a first round of RT-PCR. Using its own MiXCR run on the multiplex PCR reads, TCRdb lists one record per CDR3 protein. The sample lists roughly 500,000 distinct CDR3 sequences, around 13% occurring once. This CDR3 is 15 amino acids long. The germline V and J ends were trimmed by 2 bases and 4 bases, with 14 bases remaining between them. The clonotype originates from a woman aged 25 to 39 with Graves' hyperthyroidism that later progressed to Graves' ophthalmopathy. V usage is TRBV12-3 or TRBV12-4 and J usage is TRBJ1-1, with TRBD1 as a possible D gene (5 bases). The sample was blood. The CDR3 spells CASSLQGIGVTEAFF. In DNA form, the CDR3 reads TGTGCCAGCAGTTTACAGGGTATTGGGGTCACTGAAGCTTTCTTT.